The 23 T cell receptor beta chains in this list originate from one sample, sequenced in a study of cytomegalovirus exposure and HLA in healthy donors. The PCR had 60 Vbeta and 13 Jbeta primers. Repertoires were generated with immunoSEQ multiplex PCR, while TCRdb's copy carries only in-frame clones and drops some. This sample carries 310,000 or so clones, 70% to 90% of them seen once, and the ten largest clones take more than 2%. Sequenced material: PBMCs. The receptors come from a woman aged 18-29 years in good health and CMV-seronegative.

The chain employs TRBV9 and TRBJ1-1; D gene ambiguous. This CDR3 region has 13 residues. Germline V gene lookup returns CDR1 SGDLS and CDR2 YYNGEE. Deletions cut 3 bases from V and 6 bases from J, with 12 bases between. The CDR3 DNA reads TGTGCCAGCAGCGGAGATTTGAGGGCTGAAGCTTTCTTT. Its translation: CASSGDLRAEAFF.

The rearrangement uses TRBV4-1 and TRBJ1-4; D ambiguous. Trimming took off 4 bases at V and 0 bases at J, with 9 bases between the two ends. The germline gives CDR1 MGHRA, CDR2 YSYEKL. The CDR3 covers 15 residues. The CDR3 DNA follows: TGCGCCAGCAGCCCCCGACATACAACTAATGAAAAACTGTTTTTT. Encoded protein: CASSPRHTTNEKLFF.

The CDR3 here is CASSEVVTGAGRTQYF. In DNA form, the CDR3 reads TGTGCCAGCAGTGAAGTAGTAACAGGGGCGGGGAGGACCCAGTACTTC. This chain links TRBV6-1 with TRBJ2-5; a possible D gene is TRBD1 (7 bases). The V end was cut by 1 base, the J end by 7 bases, with 19 bases between. The CDR3 spans 16 residues. CDR1 and CDR2 (germline): MNHNS, SASEGT.

The CDR3 sequence is CASSPVGLNEQFF. CDR3 nucleotides: TGTGCCAGCAGCCCCGTGGGGCTGAATGAGCAGTTCTTC. The genes are TRBV5-4 and TRBJ2-1, with TRBD1 as a possible D gene (5 bases). Germline CDR1 reads SGHNT; CDR2 reads YYREEE (reference sequence). V gave up 4 bases and J gave up 7 bases, with 12 bases separating them. The length of the CDR3 is 13 residues. The full variable domain, rest sourced from reference TRBV5-4 and TRBJ2-1, is ETGVTQSPTHLIKTRGQQVTLRCSSQSGHNTVSWYQQALGQGPQFIFQYYREEENGRGNFPPRFSGLQFPNYSSELNVNALELDDSALYLCASSPVGLNEQFFGPGTRLTVL.

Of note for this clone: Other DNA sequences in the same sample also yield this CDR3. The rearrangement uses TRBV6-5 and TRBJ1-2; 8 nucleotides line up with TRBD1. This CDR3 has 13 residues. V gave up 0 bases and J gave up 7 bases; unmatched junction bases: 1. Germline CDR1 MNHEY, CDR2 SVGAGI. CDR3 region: CASSYSGTGGYTF. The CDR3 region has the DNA TGTGCCAGCAGTTACTCTGGGACAGGTGGCTACACCTTC.

CDR3 bases: TGTGCCGCCGTCGAGCGCAGGGGGGAAAATAATTCACCCCTCCACTTT. This codes for CAAVERRGENNSPLHF. V gene TRBV19 combines with J gene TRBJ1-6; TRBD1 agrees at 7 bases. V shed 11 bases, J shed 5 bases, and the junction held 15 bases outside the gene matches. CDR3 length: 16 amino acids. Germline loops: CDR1 LNHDA, CDR2 SQIVND (reference sequence).

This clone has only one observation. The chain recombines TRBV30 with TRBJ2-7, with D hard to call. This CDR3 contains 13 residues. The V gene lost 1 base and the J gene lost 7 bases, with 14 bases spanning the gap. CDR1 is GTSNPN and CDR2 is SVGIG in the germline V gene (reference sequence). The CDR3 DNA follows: TGTGCCTGGAGTGGAGACAAGATCTGGGAGCAGTACTTC. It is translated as CAWSGDKIWEQYF.

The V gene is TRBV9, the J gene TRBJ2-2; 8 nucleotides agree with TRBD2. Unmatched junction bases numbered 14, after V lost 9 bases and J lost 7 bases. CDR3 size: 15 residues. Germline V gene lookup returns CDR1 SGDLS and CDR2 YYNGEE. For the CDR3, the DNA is TGTGCCACCACCACCGGCGGGGGGCCTGACGGGGAGCTGTTTTTT. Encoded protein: CATTTGGGPDGELFF.

As DNA, the CDR3 is TGTGCCTGGAGCACTCTAGTCCCCGGGGAGCTGTTTTTT. Translation gives CAWSTLVPGELFF. This rearrangement joins TRBV30 to TRBJ2-2, with D hard to call. Trimming took 3 bases from V and 6 from J, leaving 11 bases between them. Germline V gene lookup returns CDR1 GTSNPN and CDR2 SVGIG (reference sequence). The CDR3 sequence is 13 residues long.

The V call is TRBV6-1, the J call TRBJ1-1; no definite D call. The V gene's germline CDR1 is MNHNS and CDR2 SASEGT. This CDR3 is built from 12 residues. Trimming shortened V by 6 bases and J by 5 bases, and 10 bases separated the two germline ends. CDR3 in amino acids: CASRGGSTEAFF. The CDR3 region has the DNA TGTGCCAGCAGGGGTGGGAGTACTGAAGCTTTCTTT.

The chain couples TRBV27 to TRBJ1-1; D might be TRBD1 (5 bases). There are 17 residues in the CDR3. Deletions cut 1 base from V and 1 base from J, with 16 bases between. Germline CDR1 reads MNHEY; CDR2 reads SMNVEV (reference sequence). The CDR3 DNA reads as TGTGCCAGCAGTTTATATCCAGGGAGGGATGAGAACACTGAAGCTTTCTTT. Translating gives CASSLYPGRDENTEAFF.

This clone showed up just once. Here the CDR3 DNA reads TGTGCCAGCAGATGGGGGGGCTACGAGCAGTACTTC. Encoded protein: CASRWGGYEQYF. The chain joins TRBV2 to TRBJ2-7, with 7 nucleotides matching TRBD2. Germline V gene lookup returns CDR1 SNHLY and CDR2 FYNNEI. V was pared by 6 bases and J by 3 bases, with 2 bases of the junction left unmatched. This CDR3 is built from 12 residues.

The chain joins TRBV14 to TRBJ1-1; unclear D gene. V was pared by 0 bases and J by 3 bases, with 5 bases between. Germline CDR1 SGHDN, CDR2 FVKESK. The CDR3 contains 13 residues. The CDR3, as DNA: TGTGCCAGCAGCCAAGATGAGGACACTGAAGCTTTCTTT. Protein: CASSQDEDTEAFF.

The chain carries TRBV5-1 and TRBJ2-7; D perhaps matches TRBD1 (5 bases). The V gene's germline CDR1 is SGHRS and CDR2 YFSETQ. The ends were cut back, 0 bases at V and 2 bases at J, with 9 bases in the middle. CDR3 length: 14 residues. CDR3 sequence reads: CASSLGGPTYEQYF. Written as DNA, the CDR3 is TGCGCCAGCAGCTTGGGGGGCCCTACCTACGAGCAGTACTTC.

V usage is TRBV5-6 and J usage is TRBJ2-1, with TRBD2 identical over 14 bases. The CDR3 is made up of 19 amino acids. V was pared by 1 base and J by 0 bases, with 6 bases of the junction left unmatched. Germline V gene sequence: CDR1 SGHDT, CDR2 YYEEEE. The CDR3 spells CASSLRLAGGPGSYNEQFF. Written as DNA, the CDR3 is TGTGCCAGCAGCTTGCGACTAGCGGGGGGGCCGGGCTCCTACAATGAGCAGTTCTTC. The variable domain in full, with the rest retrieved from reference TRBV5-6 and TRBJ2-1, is DAGVTQSPTHLIKTRGQQVTLRCSPKSGHDTVSWYQQALGQGPQFIFQYYEEEERQRGNFPDRFSGHQFPNYSSELNVNALLLGDSALYLCASSLRLAGGPGSYNEQFFGPGTRLTVL.

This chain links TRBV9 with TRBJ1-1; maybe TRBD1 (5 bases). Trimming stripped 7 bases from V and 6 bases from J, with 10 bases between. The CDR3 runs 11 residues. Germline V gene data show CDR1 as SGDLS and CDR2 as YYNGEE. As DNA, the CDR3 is TGTGCCAGCGGGGGGGGGTCTGAAGCTTTCTTT. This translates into CASGGGSEAFF.

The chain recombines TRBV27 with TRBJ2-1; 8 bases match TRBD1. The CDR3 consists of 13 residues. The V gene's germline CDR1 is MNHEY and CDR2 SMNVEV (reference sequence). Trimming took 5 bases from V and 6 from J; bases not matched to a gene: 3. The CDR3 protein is CASSLTGGNEQFF. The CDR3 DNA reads TGTGCCAGCAGTCTAACAGGGGGCAATGAGCAGTTCTTC.

The CDR3 loop reads CSVERGDRNYGYTF. DNA for the CDR3: TGCAGCGTCGAGAGGGGGGACAGAAACTATGGCTACACCTTC. The chain uses TRBV29-1 and TRBJ1-2; TRBD1 matches at 7 bases. V lost 6 bases to trimming and J lost 2 bases; unmatched junction nucleotides: 9. The CDR3 loop spans 14 amino acids. The V gene's germline CDR1 is SQVTM and CDR2 ANQGSEA.

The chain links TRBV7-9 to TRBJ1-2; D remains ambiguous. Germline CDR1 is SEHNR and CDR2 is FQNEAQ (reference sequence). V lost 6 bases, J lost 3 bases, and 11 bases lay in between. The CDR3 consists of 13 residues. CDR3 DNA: TGTGCCAGCAGACAAGCAGGTGACTATGGCTACACCTTC. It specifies CASRQAGDYGYTF.

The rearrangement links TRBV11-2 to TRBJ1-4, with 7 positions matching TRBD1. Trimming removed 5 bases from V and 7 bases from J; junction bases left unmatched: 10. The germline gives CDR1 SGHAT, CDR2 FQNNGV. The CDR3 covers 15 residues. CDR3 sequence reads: CASSPDTGALEKLFF. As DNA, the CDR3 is TGTGCCAGCAGCCCAGACACAGGGGCCCTTGAAAAACTGTTTTTT.

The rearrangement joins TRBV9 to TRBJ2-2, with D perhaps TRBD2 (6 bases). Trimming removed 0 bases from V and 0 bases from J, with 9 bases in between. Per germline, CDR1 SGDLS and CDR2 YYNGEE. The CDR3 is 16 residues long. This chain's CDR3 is CASSVAPGANTGELFF. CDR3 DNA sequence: TGTGCCAGCAGCGTAGCTCCGGGGGCGAACACCGGGGAGCTGTTTTTT.

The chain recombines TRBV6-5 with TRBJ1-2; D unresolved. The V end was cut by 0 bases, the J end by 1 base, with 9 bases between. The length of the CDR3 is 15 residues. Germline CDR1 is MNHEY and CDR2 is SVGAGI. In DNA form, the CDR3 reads TGTGCCAGCAGTTACTCGAGTTACGGTAACTATGGCTACACCTTC. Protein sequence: CASSYSSYGNYGYTF.

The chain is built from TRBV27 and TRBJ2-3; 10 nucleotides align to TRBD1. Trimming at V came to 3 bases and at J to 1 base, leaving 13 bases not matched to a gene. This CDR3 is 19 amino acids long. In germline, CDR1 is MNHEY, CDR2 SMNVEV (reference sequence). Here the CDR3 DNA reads TGTGCCAGCAGTTTCGGGACAGGGGAGTGGATGTTTGGCACAGATACGCAGTATTTT. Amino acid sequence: CASSFGTGEWMFGTDTQYF.